The 10 T cell receptor beta chains reported below all come from one sample, sequenced in a study of early T cells in non-severe SARS-CoV-2 infection. Using its own MiXCR run on the 5' RACE reads, TCRdb lists one record per CDR3 protein. The data contain some 45,000 distinct CDR3 sequences, around 4.6% of them singletons. The source material was whole blood. Receptors originate from an adult who was a healthcare worker with PCR-confirmed SARS-CoV-2 infection or an uninfected control (not recorded which).

This clonotype was picked up a small number of times. This CDR3 is CASSLIRDYEQFF. The CDR3 nucleotides read TGTGCCAGCAGCTTAATCAGAGACTATGAGCAGTTCTTC. The rearrangement joins TRBV7-6 to TRBJ2-1; D unclear. Germline CDR1 and CDR2: SGHVS and FNYEAQ. The CDR3 has 13 residues. Trimming took 2 bases from V and 8 from J, leaving 10 bases between them.

The table lists this clonotype with a few counts. The genes are TRBV9 and TRBJ1-2; D call uncertain. Germline values: CDR1 SGDLS, CDR2 YYNGEE. The CDR3 has 15 amino acids. Trimming stripped 0 bases from V and 5 bases from J, with 14 bases between. In DNA, the CDR3 is TGTGCCAGCAGCGTAGTTGCAGGCGCCCTTTATGGCTACACCTTC. This codes for CASSVVAGALYGYTF.

This clonotype was observed many times. The rearrangement uses TRBV7-2 and TRBJ2-3, with a possible D match to TRBD1 (5 bases). This CDR3 has 16 residues. V lost 5 bases and J 4 bases, leaving 19 bases between the germline ends. Germline V gene lookup returns CDR1 SGHTA and CDR2 FQGNSA. The CDR3 protein is CASSNSPAGNPDTQYF. In nucleotides, the CDR3 is TGTGCCAGCAGCAACAGCCCGGCAGGGAATCCAGATACGCAGTATTTT.

This clonotype was observed at least ten times. The chain is built from TRBV12-3 or TRBV12-4 and TRBJ2-7, with D perhaps matching TRBD1 (5 bases). This CDR3 spans 15 amino acids. V was cut by 6 bases and J by 2 bases, with 17 bases left in between. The CDR3 protein is CASSLSRQPAYEQYF. Here the CDR3 DNA reads TGTGCCAGCAGCCTTTCCAGACAGCCCGCCTACGAGCAGTACTTC.

Many counts were recorded for this clonotype. The genes are TRBV27 and TRBJ1-2, with D possibly matching TRBD1 (6 bases). From germline, CDR1 is MNHEY and CDR2 SMNVEV (reference sequence). The CDR3 has 14 residues. Trimming left V 4 bases short and J 4 bases short, with 13 bases between. The DNA of the CDR3 is TGTGCCAGCAGTTCCTCGACAGGTTCCTATGGCTACACCTTC. Amino acid sequence: CASSSSTGSYGYTF.

The genes are TRBV7-2 and TRBJ2-3; 9 bases map to TRBD2. The germline V gene encodes CDR1 SGHTA and CDR2 FQGNSA. The CDR3 is 16 residues long. Trimming took 1 base from V and 1 from J; bases not matched to a gene: 3. The CDR3 region has the DNA TGTGCCAGCAGCTTAGGGGCTAGCGGGGGCACAGATACGCAGTATTTT. Protein sequence: CASSLGASGGTDTQYF.

This clonotype was detected many times. The chain recombines TRBV5-1 with TRBJ1-2; 7 positions agree with TRBD1. CDR1 is SGHRS, CDR2 YFSETQ, per germline. The V segment lost 0 bases and the J segment 4 bases; nucleotides outside the gene matches: 6. The CDR3 length is 15 residues. The CDR3 loop is CASSLEGAFGYGYTF. The CDR3 region has the DNA TGCGCCAGCAGCTTGGAGGGGGCGTTTGGCTATGGCTACACCTTC.

The table lists this clonotype with many counts. The V and J genes are TRBV7-2 and TRBJ2-3; 10 bases align to TRBD1. Looked up from germline, CDR1 is SGHTA and CDR2 is FQGNSA. This CDR3 spans 19 amino acids. V lost 0 bases and J lost 3; bases outside the gene matches: 12. CDR3 sequence reads: CASSLAPSRTGGNTDTQYF. The CDR3 DNA sequence: TGTGCCAGCAGCTTAGCACCAAGTAGGACAGGGGGTAATACAGATACGCAGTATTTT.

Ten or more counts support this clonotype. The chain employs TRBV5-1 and TRBJ2-2, with D possibly called TRBD1 or TRBD2 (5 bases each). The germline V gene has CDR1 SGHRS and CDR2 YFSETQ. The CDR3 is made up of 13 amino acids. The V gene lost 5 bases and the J gene lost 4 bases, with 9 bases spanning the gap. CDR3 in DNA: TGCGCCAGCAGGGCTGGGACCACCGGGGAGCTGTTTTTT. The encoded protein is CASRAGTTGELFF.

Ten or more counts support this clonotype. At one boundary the junction diverges from the germline segment, which might be a read error. The chain uses TRBV19 and TRBJ2-7; D remains ambiguous. Per germline, CDR1 LNHDA and CDR2 SQIVND (reference sequence). The CDR3 contains 14 residues. The CDR3 reads CASSIEASFYEQYF. The CDR3 DNA reads as TGTGCCAGTAGCATAGAAGCTTCCTTCTACGAGCAGTACTTC.